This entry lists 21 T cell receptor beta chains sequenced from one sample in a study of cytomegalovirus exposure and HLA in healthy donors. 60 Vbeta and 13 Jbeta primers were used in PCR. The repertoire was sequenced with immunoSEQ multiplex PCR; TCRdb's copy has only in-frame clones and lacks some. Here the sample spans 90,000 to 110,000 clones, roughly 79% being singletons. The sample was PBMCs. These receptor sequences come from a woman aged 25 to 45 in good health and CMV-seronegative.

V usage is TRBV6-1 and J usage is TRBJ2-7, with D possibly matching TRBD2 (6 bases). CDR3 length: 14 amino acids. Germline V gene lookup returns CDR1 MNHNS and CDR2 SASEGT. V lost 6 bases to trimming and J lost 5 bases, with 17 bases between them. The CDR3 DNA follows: TGTGCCAGCAGCCCAATCGGGACTCCCCACGAGCAGTACTTC. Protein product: CASSPIGTPHEQYF.

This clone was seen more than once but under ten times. CDR3 nucleotide sequence: TGTGCCAGCAGCTTGGCCGGGACTAGTGACTACGAGCAGTACTTC. Its translation: CASSLAGTSDYEQYF. This chain uses TRBV11-2 with TRBJ2-7; TRBD2 matches 8 bases. CDR1 and CDR2 (germline): SGHAT, FQNNGV. This CDR3 contains 15 residues. J gave up 3 bases and V 3 bases, and 7 bases lay outside the gene matches.

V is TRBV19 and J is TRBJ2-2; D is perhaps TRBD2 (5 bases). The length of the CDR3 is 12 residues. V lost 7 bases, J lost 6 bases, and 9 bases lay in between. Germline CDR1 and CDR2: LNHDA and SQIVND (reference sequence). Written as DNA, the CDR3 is TGTGCCAGTACTCTAGCCCCCGGGGAGCTGTTTTTT. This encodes CASTLAPGELFF.

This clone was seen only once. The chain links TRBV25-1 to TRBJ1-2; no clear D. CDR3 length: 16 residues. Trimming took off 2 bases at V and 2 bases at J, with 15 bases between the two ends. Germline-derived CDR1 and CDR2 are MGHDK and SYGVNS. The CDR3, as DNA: TGTGCCAGCAGTGAAAGCGTCCGGGATTCGAACTATGGCTACACCTTC. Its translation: CASSESVRDSNYGYTF.

CDR3 in DNA: TGTGCCATCGGGACAGCGAACACTGAAGCTTTCTTT. It translates to CAIGTANTEAFF. The chain employs TRBV10-3 and TRBJ1-1; 7 bases align to TRBD1. The CDR3 covers 12 residues. Germline CDR1 is ENHRY and CDR2 is SYGVKD. Trimming at V came to 8 bases and at J to 1 base, leaving 1 base not matched to a gene.

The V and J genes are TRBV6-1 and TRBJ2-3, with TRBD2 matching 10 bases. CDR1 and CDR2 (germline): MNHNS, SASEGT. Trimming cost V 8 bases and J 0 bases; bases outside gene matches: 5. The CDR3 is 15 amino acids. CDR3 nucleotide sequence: TGTGCCAGCCGAGAGACTAGCGGGAGCACAGATACGCAGTATTTT. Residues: CASRETSGSTDTQYF.

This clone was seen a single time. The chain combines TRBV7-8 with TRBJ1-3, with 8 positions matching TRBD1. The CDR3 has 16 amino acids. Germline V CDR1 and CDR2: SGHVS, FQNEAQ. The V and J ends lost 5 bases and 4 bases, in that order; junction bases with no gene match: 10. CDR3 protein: CASSRSQGADGNTIYF. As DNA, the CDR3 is TGTGCCAGCAGCCGGTCGCAGGGGGCAGACGGAAACACCATATATTTT.

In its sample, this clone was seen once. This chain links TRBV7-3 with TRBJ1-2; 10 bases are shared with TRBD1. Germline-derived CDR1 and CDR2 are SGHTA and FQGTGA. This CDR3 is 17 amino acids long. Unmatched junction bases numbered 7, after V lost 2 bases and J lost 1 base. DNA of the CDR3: TGTGCCAGCAGCTTAGGTAGACAGGGGGCCGATAACTATGGCTACACCTTC. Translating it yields CASSLGRQGADNYGYTF.

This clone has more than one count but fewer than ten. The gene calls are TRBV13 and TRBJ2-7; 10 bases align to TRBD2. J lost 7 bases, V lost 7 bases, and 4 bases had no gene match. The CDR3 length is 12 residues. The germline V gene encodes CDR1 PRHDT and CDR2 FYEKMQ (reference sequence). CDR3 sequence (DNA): TGTGCCAGCAAGGAAGCGGGAGGGGAGCAGTACTTC. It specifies CASKEAGGEQYF.

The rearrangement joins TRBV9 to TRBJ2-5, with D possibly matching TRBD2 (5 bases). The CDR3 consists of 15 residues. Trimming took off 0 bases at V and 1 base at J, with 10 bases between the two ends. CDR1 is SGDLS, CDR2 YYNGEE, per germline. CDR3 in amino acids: CASSVGNRGQETQYF. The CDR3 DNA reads TGTGCCAGCAGCGTAGGTAATCGGGGCCAAGAGACCCAGTACTTC.

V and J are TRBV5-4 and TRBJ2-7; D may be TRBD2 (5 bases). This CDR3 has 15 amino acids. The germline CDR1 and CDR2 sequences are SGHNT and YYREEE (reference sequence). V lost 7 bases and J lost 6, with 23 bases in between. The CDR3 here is CASSTSGMVSTEQYF. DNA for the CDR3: TGTGCCAGCTCGACCTCCGGGATGGTATCTACCGAGCAGTACTTC.

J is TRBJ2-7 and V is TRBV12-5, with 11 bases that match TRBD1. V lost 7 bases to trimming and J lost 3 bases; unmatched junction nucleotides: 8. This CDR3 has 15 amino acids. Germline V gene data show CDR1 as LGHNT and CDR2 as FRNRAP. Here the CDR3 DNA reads TGTGCTAGTGCCCAAGGACAGGGGGCTTACTACGAGCAGTACTTC. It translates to CASAQGQGAYYEQYF.

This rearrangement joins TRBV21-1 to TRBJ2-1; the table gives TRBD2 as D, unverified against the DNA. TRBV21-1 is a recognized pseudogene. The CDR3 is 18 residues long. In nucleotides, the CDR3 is TGTGCCAGCAGCAAAGGGGTACCGGGACTCCCTCTAAGCAATGAGCAGTTCTTC. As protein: CASSKGVPGLPLSNEQFF.

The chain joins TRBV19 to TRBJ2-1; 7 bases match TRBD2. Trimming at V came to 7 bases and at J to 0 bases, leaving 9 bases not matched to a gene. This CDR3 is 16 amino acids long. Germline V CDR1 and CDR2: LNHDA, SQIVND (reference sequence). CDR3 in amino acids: CASKEAGRSSYNEQFF. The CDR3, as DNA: TGTGCCAGTAAAGAAGCGGGACGCAGCTCCTACAATGAGCAGTTCTTC.

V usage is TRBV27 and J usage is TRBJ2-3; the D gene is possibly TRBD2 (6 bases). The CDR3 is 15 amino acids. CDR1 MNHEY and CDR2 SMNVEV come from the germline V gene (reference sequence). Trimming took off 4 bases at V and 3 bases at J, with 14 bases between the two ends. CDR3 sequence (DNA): TGTGCCAGCAGTTCTCGGGAGCGGATGACAGATACGCAGTATTTT. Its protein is CASSSRERMTDTQYF.

DNA for the CDR3: TGTGCCAGCAGTAGCCGGGACAGGGCCTACGAGCAGTACTTC. This translates into CASSSRDRAYEQYF. The gene calls are TRBV6-5 and TRBJ2-7; 9 bases match TRBD1. The CDR3 has 14 amino acids. Germline V gives CDR1 MNHEY, CDR2 SVGAGI. With 5 bases clipped from V and 2 bases from J, the junction kept 4 bases outside the gene matches.

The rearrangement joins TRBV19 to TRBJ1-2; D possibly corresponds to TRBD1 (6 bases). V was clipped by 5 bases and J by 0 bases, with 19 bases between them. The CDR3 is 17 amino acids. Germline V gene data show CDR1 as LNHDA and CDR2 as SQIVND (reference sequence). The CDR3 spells CASSPGQRIQANYGYTF. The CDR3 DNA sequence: TGTGCCAGTAGTCCGGGACAAAGAATACAAGCTAACTATGGCTACACCTTC. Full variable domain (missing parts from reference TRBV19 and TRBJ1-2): DGGITQSPKYLFRKEGQNVTLSCEQNLNHDAMYWYRQDPGQGLRLIYYSQIVNDFQKGDIAEGYSVSREKKESFPLTVTSAQKNPTAFYLCASSPGQRIQANYGYTFGSGTRLTVV.

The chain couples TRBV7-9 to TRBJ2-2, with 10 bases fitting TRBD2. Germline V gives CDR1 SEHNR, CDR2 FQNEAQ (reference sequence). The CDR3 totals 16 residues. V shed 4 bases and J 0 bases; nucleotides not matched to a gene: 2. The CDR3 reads CASSWTSGTNTGELFF. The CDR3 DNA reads TGTGCCAGCAGCTGGACTAGCGGAACGAACACCGGGGAGCTGTTTTTT. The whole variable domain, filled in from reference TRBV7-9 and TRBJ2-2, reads DTGVSQNPRHKITKRGQNVTFRCDPISEHNRLYWYRQTLGQGPEFLTYFQNEAQLEKSRLLSDRFSAERPKGSFSTLEIQRTEQGDSAMYLCASSWTSGTNTGELFFGEGSRLTVL.

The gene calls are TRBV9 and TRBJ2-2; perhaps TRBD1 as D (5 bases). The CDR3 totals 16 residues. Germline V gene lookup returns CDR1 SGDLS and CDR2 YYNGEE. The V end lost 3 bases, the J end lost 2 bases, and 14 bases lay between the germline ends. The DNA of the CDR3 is TGTGCCAGCAGCGCCAATCCCCAGGGTAACACCGGGGAGCTGTTTTTT. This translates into CASSANPQGNTGELFF. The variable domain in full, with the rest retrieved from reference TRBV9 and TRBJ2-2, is DSGVTQTPKHLITATGQRVTLRCSPRSGDLSVYWYQQSLDQGLQFLIQYYNGEERAKGNILERFSAQQFPDLHSELNLSSLELGDSALYFCASSANPQGNTGELFFGEGSRLTVL.

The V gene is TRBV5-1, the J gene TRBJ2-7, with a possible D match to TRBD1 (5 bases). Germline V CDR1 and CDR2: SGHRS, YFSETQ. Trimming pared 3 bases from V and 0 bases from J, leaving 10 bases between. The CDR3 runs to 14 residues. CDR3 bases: TGCGCCAGCAGCTACTGGACACCCTCCTACGAGCAGTACTTC. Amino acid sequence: CASSYWTPSYEQYF.

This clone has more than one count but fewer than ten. The CDR3 region has the DNA TGTGCCACCAGCAGAGATCGGGCGGGAGGAGCGTACGAGCAGTACTTC. Translated: CATSRDRAGGAYEQYF. The gene calls are TRBV15 and TRBJ2-7; 8 bases are shared with TRBD2. Germline CDR1 is LNHNV and CDR2 is YYDKDF (reference sequence). The CDR3 loop spans 16 amino acids. The V segment lost 0 bases and the J segment 4 bases; nucleotides outside the gene matches: 8.